What follows is one T cell receptor (beta chain) and its context. The antigen remains unidentified. Germline-derived CDR1 and CDR2 are MNHEY and SMNVEV (reference sequence). This CDR3 is 16 amino acids long. Trimming left V 3 bases short and J 8 bases short, with 20 bases between. The entry originates in a study of T cells in Graves' hyperthyroidism and ophthalmopathy. The study left out patients who had uncontrolled infection, other autoimmune disease, pregnancy or lactation. Researchers amplified the TCR beta CDR3 regions from RNA transcripts. HTBI primers drove first-round RT-PCR of the TCR CDR3. TCRdb reprocessed the multiplex PCR reads via MiXCR and lists one record per CDR3 protein. The table includes 450,000 to 600,000 distinct CDR3 sequences, just under 20% detected once. Study observations and caveats: Ophthalmopathy and stable hyperthyroidism were separated by a 13 V-J model.

The chain carries TRBV27 and TRBJ2-1; D might be TRBD2 (7 bases). The sequence came from a man aged 40-49 years with Graves' ophthalmopathy. Sequencing used blood. The CDR3 loop reads CASSLGAAGAGDEQFF. As DNA, the CDR3 is TGTGCCAGCAGTTTGGGGGCCGCGGGGGCCGGGGATGAGCAGTTCTTC.